This entry lists 12 T cell receptor beta chains sequenced from one sample in a study of metastatic and nonmetastatic thyroid tumors. TCRdb reanalyzed the PCR reads via MiXCR. The sample lists about 17,000 clones, less than 30% occurring once. Thyroid surgery had not been preceded by any treatment in any patient. The sample was tumor tissue. Receptors were obtained from a male donor with papillary thyroid cancer or a benign thyroid nodule (not recorded which). Some clones in this sample may be carry-over from other donors' samples.

DNA of the CDR3: TGTGCCAGCAGCGGAGGACAGGGAGATGTTCACGAGCAGTACTTC. As protein: CASSGGQGDVHEQYF. The chain couples TRBV7-9 to TRBJ2-7, with 8 bases matching TRBD1. The CDR3 is 15 amino acids. V shed 5 bases, J shed 5 bases, and the junction held 11 bases outside the gene matches. Germline CDR1 is SEHNR and CDR2 is FQNEAQ (reference sequence).

The chain carries TRBV7-2 and TRBJ2-7; D gene ambiguous. CDR3 length: 12 residues. Germline CDR1 reads SGHTA; CDR2 reads FQGNSA. V lost 3 bases and J lost 7, with 10 bases in between. The CDR3 here is CASSLTFGEQYF. The CDR3 DNA sequence: TGTGCCAGCAGCTTGACTTTTGGGGAGCAGTACTTC.

There are a few counts of this clone. This chain joins TRBV4-2 and TRBJ1-6; maybe TRBD1 (5 bases). The CDR3 sequence is 15 residues long. Trimming cost V 0 bases and J 10 bases, with 13 bases left between them. The germline V gene encodes CDR1 LGHNA and CDR2 YNFKEQ. CDR3 DNA sequence: TGTGCCAGCAGCCAAGACAGGGACCAGCGATCACCCCTCCACTTT. The encoded protein is CASSQDRDQRSPLHF.

There are a few counts of this clone. The V and J genes are TRBV6-1 and TRBJ2-7, with TRBD2 as a possible D gene (6 bases). Trimming stripped 5 bases from V and 7 bases from J, with 9 bases between. This CDR3 comprises 11 residues. The germline V gene has CDR1 MNHNS and CDR2 SASEGT. This CDR3 reads CASSLGGEQYF. CDR3 bases: TGTGCCAGCAGTCTGGGGGGTGAGCAGTACTTC.

This chain connects TRBV30 to TRBJ2-2, with 8 bases identical to TRBD2. The CDR3 extends over 13 amino acids. Germline-derived CDR1 and CDR2 are GTSNPN and SVGIG (reference sequence). In DNA, the CDR3 is TGTAGAAGACTAGCGCAGAACACCGGGGAGCTGTTTTTT. Protein sequence: CRRLAQNTGELFF.

This rearrangement joins TRBV11-2 to TRBJ2-3, with D perhaps TRBD1 or TRBD2 (5 bases each). V dropped 5 bases and J dropped 5 bases, with 20 bases sitting between them. The CDR3 sequence is 16 residues long. CDR1 is SGHAT, CDR2 FQNNGV, per germline. The CDR3 region is CASSHLALGAVDTQYF. The CDR3 region has the DNA TGTGCCAGCAGCCACCTAGCTCTAGGGGCCGTAGATACGCAGTATTTT.

The rearrangement links TRBV4-2 to TRBJ2-6; 12 bases map to TRBD2. CDR1 and CDR2 (germline): LGHNA, YNFKEQ. CDR3 size: 20 residues. Losses at the gene ends were 2 bases for V and 0 bases for J; bases not matched to a gene: 8. CDR3: CASSQRLGLAGYSGANVLTF. The CDR3 coding sequence is TGTGCCAGCAGCCAACGTCTCGGACTAGCGGGGTACTCTGGGGCCAACGTCCTGACTTTC.

This clone was seen many times. With a much larger clone just one base away, this may be a read error. Because it lacks the conserved phenylalanine or tryptophan at the end, this CDR3 is likely a read error. The chain carries TRBV10-1 and TRBJ2-2; D remains ambiguous. The V gene lost 6 bases and the J gene lost 5 bases, with 10 bases spanning the gap. This CDR3 has 13 amino acids. Germline V gives CDR1 WNHNN, CDR2 SYGVQD (reference sequence). CDR3 loop: CASRMAETGELFL. CDR3 coding DNA: TGCGCCAGCAGGATGGCGGAGACCGGGGAGCTGTTTCTT.

This clone has only a few counts. The V call is TRBV6-4, the J call TRBJ2-7, with D perhaps matching TRBD1 (6 bases). The CDR3 has 15 residues. Trimming shortened V by 2 bases and J by 4 bases, and 15 bases separated the two germline ends. Per the germline V gene, CDR1 is MRHNA and CDR2 is SNTAGT. CDR3 region: CASSDEDTGPYEQYF. CDR3 nucleotides: TGTGCCAGCAGTGACGAAGATACAGGGCCGTACGAGCAGTACTTC.

This clone is medium-sized (0.01 to 0.1%) by share. The chain links TRBV12-5 to TRBJ2-1; possibly TRBD2 for D (7 bases). The V end was cut by 0 bases, the J end by 6 bases, with 18 bases between. The CDR3 loop spans 17 amino acids. Germline lookup yields CDR1 LGHNT and CDR2 FRNRAP. The CDR3 region is CASGLVLWGRGANEQFF. The CDR3 bases are TGTGCTAGTGGTTTGGTACTCTGGGGCCGGGGGGCCAATGAGCAGTTCTTC.

The V call is TRBV28, the J call TRBJ1-1; tentatively, D is TRBD1 (6 bases). The CDR3 has 15 amino acids. Trimming took 3 bases from V and 1 from J, leaving 12 bases between them. From germline, CDR1 is MDHEN and CDR2 SYDVKM. In nucleotides, the CDR3 is TGTGCCAGCAGTTTCTGGGACAAATCGAACACTGAAGCTTTCTTT. Encoded protein: CASSFWDKSNTEAFF.

In this sample, this clone is medium-sized. The gene calls are TRBV6-2 or TRBV6-3 and TRBJ2-3; 9 positions match TRBD2. The CDR3 runs 20 residues. The germline V gene encodes CDR1 MNHEY and CDR2 SVGEGT. Germline trimming cut 2 bases from V and 2 bases from J; bases unmatched to any gene: 17. CDR3 amino acids: CASSYDRDLAGTEDTDTQYF. CDR3 DNA: TGTGCCAGCAGTTACGATCGGGATCTAGCGGGAACAGAAGACACAGATACGCAGTATTTT.